Listed below are T cell receptor beta chains from one sample, sequenced in a study of T-cell memory formation after mild COVID-19. TCRdb re-derived calls from the 5' RACE reads in MiXCR, one entry per CDR3 protein. The data show around 180,000 distinct CDR3 sequences, approximately 17% seen once. The sequencing input was PBMCs or a T cell subset sorted from them (not recorded which). These receptors were obtained from a man aged 18 to 29 who had mild COVID-19 (a few samples of this study predate the infection). Cell type and time point are not known. The CDR3 runs from the conserved cysteine through the conserved F or W. A D gene is named only where the DNA matches it firmly. The size field is filled for only some rows; it gives once, few, many or a size class.

j_gene: TRBJ1-5
d_gene: .
v_gene: TRBV12-5
abundance: .
CDR3aa: CASGLVLGNRPNQPQHF
CDR3nt: TGTGCTAGTGGTTTGGTACTCGGGAACAGGCCTAATCAGCCCCAGCATTTT

j_gene: TRBJ1-1
d_gene: TRBD1
v_gene: TRBV5-1
abundance: few
CDR3aa: CASSQKDRGMNTEAFF
CDR3nt: TGCGCCAGCAGCCAAAAGGACAGGGGCATGAACACTGAAGCTTTCTTT

j_gene: TRBJ1-1
d_gene: .
v_gene: TRBV20-1
abundance: .
CDR3aa: CSGTSGGGTEAFF
CDR3nt: TGCAGTGGGACCTCGGGGGGAGGCACTGAAGCTTTCTTT

j_gene: TRBJ2-7
d_gene: .
v_gene: TRBV29-1
abundance: .
CDR3aa: CSVGSGRFYEQYF
CDR3nt: TGCAGCGTTGGATCAGGCCGGTTCTACGAGCAGTACTTC

j_gene: TRBJ1-3
d_gene: .
v_gene: TRBV24-1
abundance: .
CDR3aa: CATQGLGNTIYF
CDR3nt: TGTGCCACTCAGGGGCTTGGAAACACCATATATTTT

j_gene: TRBJ2-6
d_gene: TRBD1
v_gene: TRBV5-1
abundance: .
CDR3aa: CASAYRGQGSSGANVLTF
CDR3nt: TGCGCCAGCGCCTATAGGGGACAGGGATCGTCTGGGGCCAACGTCCTGACTTTC

j_gene: TRBJ2-1
d_gene: .
v_gene: TRBV14
abundance: .
CDR3aa: CASSHMNLTLYNEQFF
CDR3nt: TGTGCCAGCAGCCATATGAACCTAACCTTATACAATGAGCAGTTCTTC

j_gene: TRBJ2-3
d_gene: .
v_gene: TRBV18
abundance: .
CDR3aa: CASSPVAGGLGADTQYF
CDR3nt: TGTGCCAGCTCACCAGTTGCCGGGGGCCTAGGCGCAGATACGCAGTATTTT

j_gene: TRBJ2-2
d_gene: TRBD1
v_gene: TRBV28
abundance: .
CDR3aa: CASNPPGGTGELFF
CDR3nt: TGTGCCAGCAATCCCCCAGGGGGCACCGGGGAGCTGTTTTTT

j_gene: TRBJ2-2
d_gene: .
v_gene: TRBV6-4
abundance: few
CDR3aa: CASSSRTGELFF
CDR3nt: TGTGCCAGCAGTTCGAGAACCGGGGAGCTGTTTTTT

j_gene: TRBJ2-7
d_gene: .
v_gene: TRBV11-2
abundance: few
CDR3aa: CASSPRTGSSYEQYF
CDR3nt: TGTGCCAGCAGCCCCAGGACTGGGAGCTCCTACGAGCAGTACTTC

j_gene: TRBJ1-5
d_gene: .
v_gene: TRBV29-1
abundance: .
CDR3aa: CSVAAEGYQPQHF
CDR3nt: TGCAGCGTTGCGGCCGAGGGTTATCAGCCCCAGCATTTT

j_gene: TRBJ2-1
d_gene: .
v_gene: TRBV15
abundance: few
CDR3aa: CATSRDWTEQFF
CDR3nt: TGTGCCACCAGCAGAGATTGGACCGAGCAGTTCTTC

j_gene: TRBJ1-2
d_gene: TRBD1
v_gene: TRBV29-1
abundance: few
CDR3aa: CSVAPRQGGNYGYTF
CDR3nt: TGCAGCGTTGCCCCCCGACAGGGGGGTAACTATGGCTACACCTTC

j_gene: TRBJ1-1
d_gene: .
v_gene: TRBV7-9
abundance: many
CDR3aa: CASSPFTRGNTEAFF
CDR3nt: TGTGCCAGCAGCCCTTTCACTAGGGGGAACACTGAAGCTTTCTTT

j_gene: TRBJ2-3
d_gene: .
v_gene: TRBV28
abundance: few
CDR3aa: CASSLGGGVPDTQYF
CDR3nt: TGTGCCAGCAGTTTGGGGGGGGGCGTTCCCGATACGCAGTATTTT

j_gene: TRBJ1-2
d_gene: .
v_gene: TRBV5-8
abundance: few
CDR3aa: CASSLVPPRQGYTF
CDR3nt: TGTGCCAGCAGCTTGGTCCCGCCCCGTCAAGGCTACACCTTC

j_gene: TRBJ2-7
d_gene: .
v_gene: TRBV29-1
abundance: .
CDR3aa: CSVEGYPYEQYF
CDR3nt: TGCAGCGTCGAAGGGTACCCCTACGAGCAGTACTTC